Listed below are T cell receptor beta chains from one sample, sequenced in a study of blood T cell repertoires in COVID-19. Measured with immunoSEQ multiplex PCR; TCRdb has only the in-frame clones, and not every one. This table holds 200,000 to 300,000 clones, around 87% found once. The specimen sequenced was PBMCs or T cells enriched from blood (not recorded which). These receptors all stem from a woman aged 40 to 49 with acute COVID-19. Both conserved end residues are part of each CDR3. The order of the fields is D gene, J gene, CDR3 length, clone size, V gene, CDR3 protein, CDR3 DNA. The D gene is left open where the match is weak. Rows give clone size only sometimes, using once, few, many, or a class for an expanded clone.

TRBD1,TRBJ1-4,18,-,TRBV7-6,CASSLTPGQAATNEKLFF,TGTGCCAGCAGCTTAACGCCGGGACAGGCTGCAACTAATGAAAAACTGTTTTTT
TRBD1,TRBJ2-5,12,-,TRBV29-1,CSARTGGETQYF,TGCAGCGCTCGGACAGGAGGAGAGACCCAGTACTTC
-,TRBJ2-7,18,-,TRBV15,CATSREPLGTGIHYEQYF,TGTGCCACCAGCAGAGAACCACTCGGAACCGGGATCCACTACGAGCAGTACTTC
TRBD2,TRBJ2-1,15,-,TRBV19,CASKSSGPSYNEQFF,TGTGCCAGTAAATCTAGCGGACCCTCCTACAATGAGCAGTTCTTC
TRBD1,TRBJ1-4,17,-,TRBV19,CASSIPETGTGNEKLFF,TGTGCCAGTAGTATTCCTGAAACCGGGACAGGGAATGAAAAACTGTTTTTT
-,TRBJ2-1,15,-,TRBV5-8,CASSLGTSQYNEQFF,TGTGCCAGCAGCTTGGGAACTAGCCAATACAATGAGCAGTTCTTC
-,TRBJ1-3,16,-,TRBV28,CASSLEGGVIENTIYF,TGTGCCAGCAGTTTAGAGGGAGGGGTTATAGAAAACACCATATATTTT
TRBD2,TRBJ2-3,15,few,TRBV6-1,CASSEAGSGADTQYF,TGTGCCAGCAGTGAAGCAGGTAGCGGGGCAGATACGCAGTATTTT
-,TRBJ2-1,16,-,TRBV7-3,CASSSGVRDSGNEQFF,TGTGCCAGCAGCTCCGGAGTCCGGGACTCCGGCAATGAGCAGTTCTTC
-,TRBJ1-5,14,-,TRBV5-5,CASSLTRSNQPQHF,TGTGCCAGCAGCTTGACAAGAAGCAATCAGCCCCAGCATTTT
-,TRBJ1-2,13,-,TRBV19,CASSLRATGGYTF,TGTGCCAGTAGTTTACGCGCCACGGGGGGCTACACCTTC
-,TRBJ1-5,13,-,TRBV30,CAWSRQPNQPQHF,TGTGCCTGGAGTCGACAGCCGAATCAGCCCCAGCATTTT
-,TRBJ1-1,15,once,TRBV9,CASSVGRPGGTEAFF,TGTGCCAGCAGCGTAGGCCGGCCCGGCGGGACTGAAGCTTTCTTT
-,TRBJ1-1,15,-,TRBV3-1/TRBV3-2,CASSHLDGMNTEAFF,TGTGCCAGCAGCCACCTGGACGGGATGAACACTGAAGCTTTCTTT
-,TRBJ2-5,14,few,TRBV6-1,CASSEWASRETQYF,TGTGCCAGCAGTGAATGGGCTAGCCGGGAGACCCAGTACTTC
-,TRBJ2-3,15,many,TRBV9,CASSVELSSADTQYF,TGTGCCAGCAGCGTAGAGTTGAGTAGCGCAGATACGCAGTATTTT
-,TRBJ1-1,18,few,TRBV11-3,CASSALRGDGRWRTEAFF,TGTGCCAGCAGCGCCCTCCGCGGGGACGGGAGGTGGAGGACTGAAGCTTTCTTT
TRBD1,TRBJ1-5,15,-,TRBV19,CASIGTGDINQPQHF,TGTGCCAGTATCGGGACAGGGGATATCAATCAGCCCCAGCATTTT
TRBD1,TRBJ2-7,15,-,TRBV25-1,CASSATGQGTYEQYF,TGTGCCAGCAGTGCGACGGGACAGGGTACCTACGAGCAGTACTTC
TRBD1,TRBJ1-6,16,-,TRBV27,CASSPTGQGYNSPLHF,TGTGCCAGCAGTCCCACCGGACAGGGCTATAATTCACCCCTCCACTTT
-,TRBJ2-7,12,-,TRBV7-8,CASSLVSSEQYF,TGTGCCAGCAGCTTAGTATCGTCCGAGCAGTACTTC
-,TRBJ1-2,15,-,TRBV6-5,CASSQTGEIHYGYTF,TGTGCCAGCAGCCAAACCGGAGAGATACACTATGGCTACACCTTC
-,TRBJ1-2,14,once,TRBV19,CASSIGPQNYGYTF,TGTGCCAGTAGTATTGGTCCCCAGAACTATGGCTACACCTTC
-,TRBJ1-2,13,-,TRBV7-3,CASRSVGGDGYTF,TGTGCCAGCAGGTCTGTGGGAGGAGACGGCTACACCTTC
TRBD1,TRBJ1-2,11,-,TRBV20-1,CSAKGQMANTF,TGCAGTGCTAAGGGACAGATGGCTAACACCTTC
TRBD1,TRBJ1-6,15,-,TRBV11-3,CASSLWDSSNSPLHF,TGTGCCAGCAGCTTATGGGACAGCTCAAATTCACCCCTCCACTTT
-,TRBJ2-3,12,-,TRBV19,CASKGGTDTQYF,TGTGCCAGTAAGGGAGGCACAGATACGCAGTATTTT
TRBD2,TRBJ2-1,16,-,TRBV7-8,CASSFNSGRAWNEQFF,TGTGCCAGCAGCTTCAATAGCGGGAGGGCCTGGAATGAGCAGTTCTTC
TRBD2,TRBJ2-2,14,-,TRBV10-3,CAIGTSGNGGELFF,TGTGCCATCGGGACTAGCGGGAATGGCGGGGAGCTGTTTTTT
TRBD1,TRBJ1-2,17,-,TRBV19,CASSKEFDRGQSYGYTF,TGTGCCAGTAGTAAGGAGTTTGACAGGGGGCAATCCTATGGCTACACCTTC
TRBD1,TRBJ2-1,16,-,TRBV19,CASRTTGGERYNEQFF,TGTGCCAGTAGAACGACAGGGGGCGAAAGATACAATGAGCAGTTCTTC
TRBD2,TRBJ2-3,16,-,TRBV27,CASSLSWRERTDTQYF,TGTGCCAGCAGTTTATCGTGGCGGGAGCGCACAGATACGCAGTATTTT
-,TRBJ2-1,11,-,TRBV6-5,CASSHSGVSFF,TGTGCCAGCAGCCATTCCGGTGTCTCGTTCTTC
TRBD1,TRBJ1-4,16,once,TRBV9,CASSTGTGGSNEKLFF,TGTGCCAGCAGTACCGGGACAGGAGGATCTAATGAAAAACTGTTTTTT
TRBD1,TRBJ1-2,14,few,TRBV6-5,CASRQGALIYGYTF,TGTGCCAGCAGACAGGGGGCTCTAATCTATGGCTACACCTTC
TRBD2,TRBJ2-1,15,-,TRBV19,CASSILSGRLNEQFF,TGTGCCAGTAGTATTCTCAGCGGGAGGCTCAATGAGCAGTTCTTC
TRBD1,TRBJ1-6,16,once,TRBV5-5,CASSSRGLSYNSPLHF,TGTGCCAGCAGCTCCAGGGGGCTTTCCTATAATTCACCCCTCCACTTT
TRBD2,TRBJ2-2,18,once,TRBV7-2,CASSLARVAGSATGELFF,TGTGCCAGCAGCTTAGCCAGGGTAGCGGGATCGGCCACCGGGGAGCTGTTTTTT
TRBD1,TRBJ1-2,12,-,TRBV12-3/TRBV12-4,CASTAGTDGYTF,TGTGCCAGCACCGCCGGGACAGATGGCTACACCTTC
-,TRBJ2-2,15,-,TRBV7-9,CASSFLGSSTGELFF,TGTGCCAGCAGCTTTCTCGGGAGTAGCACCGGGGAGCTGTTTTTT
-,TRBJ1-1,14,-,TRBV25-1,CASSGPGGPDEAFF,TGTGCCAGCAGTGGCCCCGGAGGCCCCGATGAAGCTTTCTTT
-,TRBJ2-7,13,-,TRBV19,CASIFIRGYEQYF,TGTGCCAGTATTTTTATACGGGGGTACGAGCAGTACTTC
TRBD2,TRBJ2-7,15,-,TRBV11-3,CASSLAGLAGYEQYF,TGTGCCAGCAGCTTAGCGGGACTAGCGGGGTACGAGCAGTACTTC
TRBD2,TRBJ2-1,16,-,TRBV5-5,CASSLGGGSNNNEQFF,TGTGCCAGCAGCTTGGGGGGAGGGAGTAATAACAATGAGCAGTTCTTC
-,TRBJ2-7,15,-,TRBV28,CASSRSQHRVFEQYF,TGTGCCAGCAGCCGATCGCAACACAGGGTTTTCGAGCAGTACTTC
-,TRBJ2-7,11,-,TRBV2,CASSDFSLQYF,TGTGCCAGCAGTGATTTTAGTTTACAGTACTTC
TRBD1,TRBJ1-6,14,-,TRBV19,CASSTGTGNSPLHF,TGTGCCAGTAGTACGGGGACAGGGAATTCACCCCTCCACTTT
-,TRBJ2-7,13,-,TRBV3-1/TRBV3-2,CASSRQARDEQYF,TGTGCCAGCAGCCGCCAGGCGAGAGACGAGCAGTACTTC
TRBD1,TRBJ2-7,13,-,TRBV12-3/TRBV12-4,CASLRDRGYEQYF,TGTGCCAGTTTACGGGACAGGGGCTACGAGCAGTACTTC
TRBD2,TRBJ2-7,14,-,TRBV7-8,CASSFASGGYEQYF,TGTGCCAGCAGCTTTGCTAGCGGAGGCTACGAGCAGTACTTC
TRBD2,TRBJ2-1,17,-,TRBV11-3,CASSPRLAGSSYNEQFF,TGTGCCAGCAGCCCGAGATTAGCGGGGAGCTCCTACAATGAGCAGTTCTTC
-,TRBJ2-7,12,once,TRBV11-2,CASSLKRYEQYF,TGTGCCAGCAGCTTAAAGCGGTACGAGCAGTACTTC
-,TRBJ1-5,13,-,TRBV6-5,CASSYGQGQPQHF,TGTGCCAGCAGTTACGGCCAGGGTCAGCCCCAGCATTTT
TRBD1,TRBJ1-4,15,-,TRBV5-1,CASSVQGATNEKLFF,TGCGCCAGCAGCGTCCAGGGGGCAACTAATGAAAAACTGTTTTTT